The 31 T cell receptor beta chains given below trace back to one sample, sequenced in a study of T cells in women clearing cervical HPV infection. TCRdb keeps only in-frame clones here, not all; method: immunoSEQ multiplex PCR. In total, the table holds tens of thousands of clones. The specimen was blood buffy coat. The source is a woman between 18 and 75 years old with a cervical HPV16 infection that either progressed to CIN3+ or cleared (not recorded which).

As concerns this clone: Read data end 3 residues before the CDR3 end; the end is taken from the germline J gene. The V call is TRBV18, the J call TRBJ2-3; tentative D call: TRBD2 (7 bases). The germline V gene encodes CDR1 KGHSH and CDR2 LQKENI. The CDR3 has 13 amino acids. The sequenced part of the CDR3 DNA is TGTGCCAGCTGTGGGGGGGCGGGTGAGACG. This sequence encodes CASCGGAGET. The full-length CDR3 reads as CASCGGAGETQYF.

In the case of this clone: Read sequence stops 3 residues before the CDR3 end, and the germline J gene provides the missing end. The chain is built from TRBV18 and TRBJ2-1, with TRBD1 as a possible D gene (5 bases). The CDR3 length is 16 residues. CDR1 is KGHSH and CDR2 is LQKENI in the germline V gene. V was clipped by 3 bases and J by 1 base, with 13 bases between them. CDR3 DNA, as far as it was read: TGTGCCAGCTCACCTAGGGGTACTGGGTCCTACAATGAG. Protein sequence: CASSPRGTGSYNE. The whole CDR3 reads CASSPRGTGSYNEQFF.

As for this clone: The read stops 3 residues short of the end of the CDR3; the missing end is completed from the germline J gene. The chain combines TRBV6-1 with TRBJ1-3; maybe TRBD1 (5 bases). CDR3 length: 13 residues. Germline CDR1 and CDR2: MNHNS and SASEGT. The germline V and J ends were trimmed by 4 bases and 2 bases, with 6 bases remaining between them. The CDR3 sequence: CASSVGPGNTIYF. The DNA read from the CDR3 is TGTGCCAGCAGTGTGGGGCCTGGAAACACC.

CDR3: CASSTGMNTEAFF. CDR3 bases read: TGTGCCAGTAGCACAGGGATGAACACTGAA. The J gene is TRBJ1-1, the V gene TRBV19, with D possibly being TRBD1 (6 bases). The read terminates 3 residues before the CDR3 end, so the remaining end is supplied by the germline J gene. Germline V gene data show CDR1 as LNHDA and CDR2 as SQIVND (reference sequence). V was shortened by 6 bases and J by 0 bases, with 8 bases between the two germline ends. CDR3 length: 13 amino acids. Together with reference TRBV19 and TRBJ1-1, the CDR3 gives the full variable domain: DGGITQSPKYLFRKEGQNVTLSCEQNLNHDAMYWYRQDPGQGLRLIYYSQIVNDFQKGDIAEGYSVSREKKESFPLTVTSAQKNPTAFYLCASSTGMNTEAFFGQGTRLTVV.

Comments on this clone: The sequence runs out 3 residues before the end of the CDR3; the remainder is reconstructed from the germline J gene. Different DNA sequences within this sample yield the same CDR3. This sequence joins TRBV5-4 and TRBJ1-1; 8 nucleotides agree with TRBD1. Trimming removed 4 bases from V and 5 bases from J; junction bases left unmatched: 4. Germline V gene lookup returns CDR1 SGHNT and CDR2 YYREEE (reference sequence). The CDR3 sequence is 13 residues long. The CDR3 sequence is CASSRDRNTEAFF. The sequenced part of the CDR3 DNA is TGTGCCAGCAGCCGGGACAGGAATACTGAA.

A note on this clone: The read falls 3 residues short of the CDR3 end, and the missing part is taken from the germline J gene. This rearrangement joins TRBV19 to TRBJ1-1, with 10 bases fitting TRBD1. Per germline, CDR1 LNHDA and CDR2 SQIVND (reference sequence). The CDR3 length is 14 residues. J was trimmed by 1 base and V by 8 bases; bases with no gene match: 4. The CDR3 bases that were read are TGTGCCAGTGGACAGGGGGTTGGGAACACTGAA. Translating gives CASGQGVGNTE. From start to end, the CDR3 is CASGQGVGNTEAFF.

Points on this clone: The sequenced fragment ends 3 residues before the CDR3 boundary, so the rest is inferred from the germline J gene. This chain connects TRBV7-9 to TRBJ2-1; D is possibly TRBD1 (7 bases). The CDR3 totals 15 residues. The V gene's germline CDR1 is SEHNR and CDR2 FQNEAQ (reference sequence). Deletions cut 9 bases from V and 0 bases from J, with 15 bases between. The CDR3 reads CASQGEVSSYNEQFF. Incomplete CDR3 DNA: TGTGCCAGTCAGGGGGAGGTAAGCTCCTACAATGAG.

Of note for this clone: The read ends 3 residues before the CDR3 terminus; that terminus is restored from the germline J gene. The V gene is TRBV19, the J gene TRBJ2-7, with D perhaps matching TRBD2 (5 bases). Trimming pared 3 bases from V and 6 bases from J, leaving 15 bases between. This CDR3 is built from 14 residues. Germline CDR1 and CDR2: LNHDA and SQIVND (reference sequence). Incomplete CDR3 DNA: TGTGCCAGTAGTATCTCCGGGGTAACGTCCGAG. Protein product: CASSISGVTSE. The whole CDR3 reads CASSISGVTSEQYF.

The sequenced part of the CDR3 DNA is TGTGCCAGCAGCTTAGCTCAGCAGGAAAGGTACGAG. It specifies CASSLAQQERYE. The entire CDR3 is CASSLAQQERYEQYF. The chain combines TRBV7-9 with TRBJ2-7; no reliable D call. The read ends 3 residues shy of where the CDR3 ends; the end is completed using the germline J gene. V gave up 0 bases and J gave up 4 bases, with 13 bases separating them. CDR3 length: 15 amino acids. Germline assignment: CDR1 SEHNR and CDR2 FQNEAQ (reference sequence).

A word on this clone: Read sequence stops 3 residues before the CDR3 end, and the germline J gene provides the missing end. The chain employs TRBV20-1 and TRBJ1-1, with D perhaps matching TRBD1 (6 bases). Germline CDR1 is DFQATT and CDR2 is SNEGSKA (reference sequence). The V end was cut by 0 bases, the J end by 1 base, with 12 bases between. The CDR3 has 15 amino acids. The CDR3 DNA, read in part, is TGCAGTGCTAGAGATGAAACAGGGTCGAACACTGAA. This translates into CSARDETGSNTE. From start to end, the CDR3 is CSARDETGSNTEAFF.

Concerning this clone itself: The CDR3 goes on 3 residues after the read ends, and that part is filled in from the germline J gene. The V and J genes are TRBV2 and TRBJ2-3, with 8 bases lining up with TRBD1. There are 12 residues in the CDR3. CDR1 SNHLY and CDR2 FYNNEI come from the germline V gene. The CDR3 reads CASPGGGETQYF. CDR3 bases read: TGTGCCAGCCCAGGGGGCGGAGAGACG.

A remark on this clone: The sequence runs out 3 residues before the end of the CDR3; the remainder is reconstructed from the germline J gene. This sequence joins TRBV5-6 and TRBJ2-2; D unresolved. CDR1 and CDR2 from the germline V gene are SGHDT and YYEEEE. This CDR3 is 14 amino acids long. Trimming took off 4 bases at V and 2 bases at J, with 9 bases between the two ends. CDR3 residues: CASSPGANTGELFF. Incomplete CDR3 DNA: TGTGCCAGCAGCCCGGGTGCCAACACCGGGGAG.

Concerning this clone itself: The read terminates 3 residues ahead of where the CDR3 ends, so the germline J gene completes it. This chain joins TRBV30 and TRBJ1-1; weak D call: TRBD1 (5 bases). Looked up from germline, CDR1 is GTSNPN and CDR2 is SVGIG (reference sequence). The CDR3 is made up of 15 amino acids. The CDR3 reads CAWSDTGTSVPSAFF. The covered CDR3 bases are TGTGCCTGGAGTGATACCGGGACTAGCGTTCCTTCA.

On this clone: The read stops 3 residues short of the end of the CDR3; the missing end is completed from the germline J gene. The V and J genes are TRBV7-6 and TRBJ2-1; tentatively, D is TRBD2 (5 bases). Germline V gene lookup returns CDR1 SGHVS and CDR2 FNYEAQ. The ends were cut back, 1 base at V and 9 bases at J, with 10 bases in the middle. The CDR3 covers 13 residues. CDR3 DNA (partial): TGTGCCAGCAGCTTAGTGCGGGCAGGTGAG. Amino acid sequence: CASSLVRAGE. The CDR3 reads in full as CASSLVRAGEQFF. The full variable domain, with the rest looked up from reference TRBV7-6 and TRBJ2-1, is GAGVSQSPRYKVTKRGQDVALRCDPISGHVSLYWYRQALGQGPEFLTYFNYEAQQDKSGLPNDRFSAERPEGSISTLTIQRTEQRDSAMYRCASSLVRAGEQFFGPGTRLTVL.

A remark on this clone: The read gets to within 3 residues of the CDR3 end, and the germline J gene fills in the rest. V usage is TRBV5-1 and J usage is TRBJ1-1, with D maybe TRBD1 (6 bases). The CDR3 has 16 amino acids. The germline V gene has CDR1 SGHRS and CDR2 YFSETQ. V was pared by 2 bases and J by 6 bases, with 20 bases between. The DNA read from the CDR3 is TGCGCCAGCAGCTTACCGCTACAGGGAAACCCGTCTGAA. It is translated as CASSLPLQGNPSE. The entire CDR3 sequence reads CASSLPLQGNPSEAFF.

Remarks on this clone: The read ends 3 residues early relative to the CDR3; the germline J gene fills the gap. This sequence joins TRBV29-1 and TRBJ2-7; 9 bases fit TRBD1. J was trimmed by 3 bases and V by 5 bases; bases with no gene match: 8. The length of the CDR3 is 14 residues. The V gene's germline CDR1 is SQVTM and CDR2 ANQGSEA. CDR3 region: CSVIPGQGIYEQYF. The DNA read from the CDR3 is TGCAGCGTTATCCCGGGACAGGGAATCTACGAG.

Incomplete CDR3 DNA: TGCAGCGCTGGAGTGTCGGGTGAAAAA. Translating gives CSAGVSGEK. The complete CDR3 protein is CSAGVSGEKLFF. The genes are TRBV29-1 and TRBJ1-4; D is unresolved. The read ends 3 residues before the CDR3 terminus; that terminus is restored from the germline J gene. Looked up from germline, CDR1 is SQVTM and CDR2 is ANQGSEA. V was trimmed by 7 bases and J by 7 bases, leaving 13 bases between them. This CDR3 comprises 12 residues.

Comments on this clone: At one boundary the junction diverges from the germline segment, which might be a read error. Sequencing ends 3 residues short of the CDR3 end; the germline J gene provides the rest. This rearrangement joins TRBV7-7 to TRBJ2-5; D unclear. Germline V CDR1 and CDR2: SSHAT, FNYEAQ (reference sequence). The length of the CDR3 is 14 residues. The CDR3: CASSPLVNQETQYF. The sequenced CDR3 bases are TGTGCTAGCAGCCCTCTCGTTAACCAAGAGACC.

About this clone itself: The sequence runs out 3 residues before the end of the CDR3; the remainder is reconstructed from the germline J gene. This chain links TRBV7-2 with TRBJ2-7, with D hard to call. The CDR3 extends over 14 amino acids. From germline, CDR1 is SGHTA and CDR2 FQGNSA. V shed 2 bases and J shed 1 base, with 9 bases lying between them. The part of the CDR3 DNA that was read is TGTGCCAGCAGCTTAATTGGCCAATCCTACGAG. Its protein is CASSLIGQSYE. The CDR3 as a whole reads CASSLIGQSYEQYF.

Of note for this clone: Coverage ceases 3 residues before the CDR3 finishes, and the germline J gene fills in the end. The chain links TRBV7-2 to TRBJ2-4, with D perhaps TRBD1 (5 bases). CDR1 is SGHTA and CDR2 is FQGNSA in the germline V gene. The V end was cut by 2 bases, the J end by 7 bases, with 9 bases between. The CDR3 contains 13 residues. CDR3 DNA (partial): TGTGCCAGCAGCTTAACAGCAGGGAACATT. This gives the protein CASSLTAGNI. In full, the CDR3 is CASSLTAGNIQYF.

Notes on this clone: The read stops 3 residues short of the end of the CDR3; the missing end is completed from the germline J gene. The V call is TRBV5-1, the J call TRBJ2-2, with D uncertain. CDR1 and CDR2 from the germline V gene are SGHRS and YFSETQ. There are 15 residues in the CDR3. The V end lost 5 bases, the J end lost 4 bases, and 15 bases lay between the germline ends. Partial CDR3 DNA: TGCGCCAGCAGAAGAGATAATGAACTCACCGGGGAG. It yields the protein CASRRDNELTGE. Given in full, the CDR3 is CASRRDNELTGELFF.

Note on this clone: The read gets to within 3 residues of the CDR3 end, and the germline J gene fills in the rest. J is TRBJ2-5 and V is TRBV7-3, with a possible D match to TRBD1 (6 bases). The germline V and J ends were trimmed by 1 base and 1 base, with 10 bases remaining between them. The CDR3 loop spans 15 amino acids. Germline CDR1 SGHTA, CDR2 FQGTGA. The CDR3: CASSLMGHFQETQYF. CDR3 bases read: TGTGCCAGCAGCTTAATGGGACACTTCCAAGAGACC.

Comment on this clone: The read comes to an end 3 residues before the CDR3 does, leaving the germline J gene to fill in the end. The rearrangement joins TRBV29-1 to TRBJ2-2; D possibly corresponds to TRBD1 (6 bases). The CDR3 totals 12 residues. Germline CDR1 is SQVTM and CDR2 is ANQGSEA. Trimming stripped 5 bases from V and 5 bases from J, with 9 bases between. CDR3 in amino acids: CSVNGQTGELFF. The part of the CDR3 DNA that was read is TGCAGCGTTAACGGACAGACCGGGGAG.

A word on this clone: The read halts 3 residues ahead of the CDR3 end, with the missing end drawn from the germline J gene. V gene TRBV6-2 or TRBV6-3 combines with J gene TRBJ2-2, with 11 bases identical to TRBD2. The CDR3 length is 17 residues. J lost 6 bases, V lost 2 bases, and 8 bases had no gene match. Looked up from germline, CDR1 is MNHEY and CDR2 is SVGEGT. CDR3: CASSYGVAGGPAGELFF. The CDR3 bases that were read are TGTGCCAGCAGTTACGGTGTAGCGGGAGGGCCAGCCGGGGAG.

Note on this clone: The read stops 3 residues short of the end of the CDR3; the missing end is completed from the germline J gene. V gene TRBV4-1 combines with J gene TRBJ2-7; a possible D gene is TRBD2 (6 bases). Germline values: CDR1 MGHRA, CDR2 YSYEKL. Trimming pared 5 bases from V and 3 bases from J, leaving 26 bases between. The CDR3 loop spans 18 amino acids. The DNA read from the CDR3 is TGCGCCAGCAGCGGAAAGGAGGGGCCCCTGGGGATGGACTACGAG. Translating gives CASSGKEGPLGMDYE. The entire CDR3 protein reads CASSGKEGPLGMDYEQYF.

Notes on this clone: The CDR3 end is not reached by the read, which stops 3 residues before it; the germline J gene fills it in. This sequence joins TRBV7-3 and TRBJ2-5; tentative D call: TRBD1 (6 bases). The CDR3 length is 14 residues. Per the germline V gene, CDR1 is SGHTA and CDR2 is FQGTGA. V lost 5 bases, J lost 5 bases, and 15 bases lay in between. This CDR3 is CASSPTGTTETQYF. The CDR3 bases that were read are TGTGCCAGCAGCCCCACCGGGACAACCGAGACC. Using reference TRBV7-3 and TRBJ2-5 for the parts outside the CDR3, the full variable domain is GAGVSQTPSNKVTEKGKYVELRCDPISGHTALYWYRQSLGQGPEFLIYFQGTGAADDSGLPNDRFFAVRPEGSVSTLKIQRTERGDSAVYLCASSPTGTTETQYFGPGTRLLVL.

The CDR3 reads CASSLEVNTEAFF. The sequenced part of the CDR3 DNA is TGTGCCAGCAGCTTAGAGGTGAACACTGAA. The rearrangement joins TRBV7-9 to TRBJ1-1, with unresolved D. Read data end 3 residues before the CDR3 end; the end is taken from the germline J gene. The CDR3 is 13 residues long. V was trimmed by 1 base and J by 0 bases, leaving 3 bases between them. Germline V CDR1 and CDR2: SEHNR, FQNEAQ (reference sequence).

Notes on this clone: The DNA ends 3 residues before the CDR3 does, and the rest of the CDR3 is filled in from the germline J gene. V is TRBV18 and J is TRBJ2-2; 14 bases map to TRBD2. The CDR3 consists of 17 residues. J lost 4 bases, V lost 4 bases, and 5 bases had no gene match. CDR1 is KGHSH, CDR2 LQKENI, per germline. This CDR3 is CASSHTGTSGGTGELFF. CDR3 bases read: TGTGCCAGCTCACATACCGGGACTAGCGGGGGCACCGGGGAG.

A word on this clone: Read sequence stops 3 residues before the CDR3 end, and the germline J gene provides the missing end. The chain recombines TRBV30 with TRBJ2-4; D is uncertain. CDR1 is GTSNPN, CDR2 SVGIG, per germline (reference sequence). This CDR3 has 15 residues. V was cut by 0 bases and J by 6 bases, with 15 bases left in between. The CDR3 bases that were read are TGTGCCTGGAGTGTACAGAGGATTGATCGAAACATT. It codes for CAWSVQRIDRNI. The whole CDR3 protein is CAWSVQRIDRNIQYF.

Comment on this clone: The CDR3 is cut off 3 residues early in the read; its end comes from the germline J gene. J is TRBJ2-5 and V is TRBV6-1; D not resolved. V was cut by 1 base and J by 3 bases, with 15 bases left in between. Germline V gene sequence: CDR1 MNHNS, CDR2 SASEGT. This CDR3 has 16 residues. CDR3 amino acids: CASSEGALPAKETQYF. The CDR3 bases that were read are TGTGCCAGCAGTGAAGGGGCCTTGCCCGCGAAAGAGACC.

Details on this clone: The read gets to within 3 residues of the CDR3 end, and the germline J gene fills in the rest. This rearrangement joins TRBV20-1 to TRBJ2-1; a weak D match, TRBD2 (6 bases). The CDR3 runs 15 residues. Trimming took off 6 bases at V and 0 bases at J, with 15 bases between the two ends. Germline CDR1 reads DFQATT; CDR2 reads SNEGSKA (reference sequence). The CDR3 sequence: CSAQGLPSSYNEQFF. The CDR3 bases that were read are TGCAGTGCGCAGGGACTCCCAAGCTCCTACAATGAG.